The next 13 T cell receptor beta chains were all read from a single sample in a study of tumor-infiltrating lymphocytes in oesophageal squamous cell carcinoma. A single record per CDR3 protein comes from TCRdb applying MiXCR to the PCR reads. The repertoire consists of 15,000 to 20,000 distinct CDR3 sequences, with approximately 45% occurring once and the leading ten covering around 31%. The sample was normal esophageal tissue next to the tumor. All receptors come from a female donor with esophageal squamous cell carcinoma.

This clonotype is labeled medium-sized. The gene calls are TRBV7-2 and TRBJ2-7; 10 positions match TRBD2. V was pared by 2 bases and J by 4 bases, with 5 bases of the junction left unmatched. The CDR3 is made up of 15 amino acids. CDR1 SGHTA and CDR2 FQGNSA come from the germline V gene. CDR3 amino acids: CASSLTLAGAYEQYF. The CDR3 bases are TGTGCCAGCAGCTTAACTCTAGCGGGAGCTTACGAGCAGTACTTC.

This chain links TRBV11-1 with TRBJ2-5; 8 bases are shared with TRBD2. The tail of the sequence fits TRBJ2-7 better, so the J call may be wrong. The CDR3 covers 13 residues. In germline, CDR1 is SGHAT, CDR2 FQDESV (reference sequence). Here the CDR3 DNA reads TGTGCCAGCAGTCGGACTAGCACCTACGAGCAGTACTTC. It specifies CASSRTSTYEQYF.

This clonotype was detected many times. V usage is TRBV6-2 or TRBV6-3 and J usage is TRBJ2-7, with 14 bases identical to TRBD2. The CDR3 has 18 residues. J lost 3 bases, V lost 6 bases, and 13 bases had no gene match. Germline CDR1 is MNHEY and CDR2 is SVGEGT. Here the CDR3 reads CASRLLGTSGRSGYEQYF. Written as DNA, the CDR3 is TGTGCCAGCAGATTACTGGGGACTAGCGGGAGATCGGGCTACGAGCAGTACTTC.

This clonotype was detected many times. The chain links TRBV7-9 to TRBJ2-1, with a weak D call TRBD1 (6 bases). The V gene's germline CDR1 is SEHNR and CDR2 FQNEAQ (reference sequence). Trimming removed 4 bases from V and 0 bases from J, with 13 bases in between. The CDR3 loop spans 16 amino acids. The CDR3 coding sequence is TGTGCCAGCAGCTCCTGGACAGTGAGCTCCTACAATGAGCAGTTCTTC. Protein sequence: CASSSWTVSSYNEQFF.

Remarks on this clonotype: A much larger clone is a single base away; this may be a read error. V is TRBV6-8 and J is TRBJ1-2, with unresolved D. The CDR3 contains 14 residues. CDR1 and CDR2 (germline): MNHGY, SAAAGT. The chain's CDR3 is CASSYISDDYGYAF. CDR3 DNA: TGTGCCAGCAGTTACATCTCAGACGACTATGGCTACGCCTTC.

This clonotype occurred many times. The DNA for the CDR3 is TGCGCCAGCAGCCAAGGGGTTAGCGGGAGGGCTACAGATACGCAGTATTTT. It codes for CASSQGVSGRATDTQYF. The chain has TRBV4-1 and TRBJ2-3; 11 bases align to TRBD2. With 1 base clipped from V and 3 bases from J, the junction kept 6 bases outside the gene matches. The CDR3 is 17 residues long. The germline V gene encodes CDR1 MGHRA and CDR2 YSYEKL.

The rearrangement joins TRBV7-2 to TRBJ2-5; the D gene could be TRBD1 or TRBD2 (5 bases each). The J call is doubtful: the DNA matches TRBJ2-7 better. This CDR3 contains 15 residues. Germline V gives CDR1 SGHTA, CDR2 FQGNSA. In DNA, the CDR3 is TGTGCCAGCAGCTTAAATATCGGGGCCATTTACGAGCAGTACTTC. Protein: CASSLNIGAIYEQYF.

This clonotype has at least ten counts. The chain links TRBV28 to TRBJ2-7; no firm D call. The V gene's germline CDR1 is MDHEN and CDR2 SYDVKM. V gave up 2 bases and J gave up 0 bases, with 11 bases separating them. The CDR3 runs to 15 residues. CDR3 DNA: TGTGCCAGCAGTTTAGTGGGAAAGAGCTCCTACGAGCAGTACTTC. Translation: CASSLVGKSSYEQYF.

This clonotype has at least ten counts. The chain has TRBV7-8 and TRBJ1-4; TRBD1 agrees at 9 bases. V dropped 2 bases and J dropped 11; count of bases not matched to a gene: 3. The CDR3 consists of 13 residues. Germline CDR1 is SGHVS and CDR2 is FQNEAQ. The CDR3 nucleotides are TGTGCCAGCAGCTTACTGACAGGGGGGAAACTGTTTTTT. Residues: CASSLLTGGKLFF.

The chain combines TRBV7-8 with TRBJ2-5; 7 nucleotides agree with TRBD2. The J call could be wrong; TRBJ2-7 is a better fit for the DNA end. The CDR3 spans 15 residues. The germline V gene encodes CDR1 SGHVS and CDR2 FQNEAQ. DNA for the CDR3: TGTGCCAGCAGCTTAGCCACGGGAGGTAGCTACGAGCAGTACTTC. This translates into CASSLATGGSYEQYF.

This clonotype was seen only a few times. The chain links TRBV3-1 to TRBJ2-4, with D uncertain. V was clipped by 4 bases and J by 2 bases, with 18 bases between them. CDR1 and CDR2 (germline): LGHDT, YNNKEL (reference sequence). The CDR3 is 17 amino acids. The CDR3 protein is CASSPQMTSGPKNIQYF. CDR3 DNA: TGTGCCAGCAGCCCTCAAATGACCTCGGGTCCCAAAAACATTCAGTACTTC.

This clonotype was found many times. A much larger clone lies one base from this, so it may be a read error. The gene calls are TRBV12-3 or TRBV12-4 and TRBJ2-7, with 11 bases matching TRBD2. V lost 6 bases, J lost 7 bases, and 11 bases stayed unmatched. This CDR3 contains 15 residues. In nucleotides, the CDR3 is TGTGCCAGCAGAGCAACTAGCGGGAGATACAATGAGCAGTACTTC. The encoded protein is CASRATSGRYNEQYF.

The chain is built from TRBV6-8 and TRBJ2-1; maybe TRBD2 (5 bases). The J call is doubtful: the DNA matches TRBJ2-7 better. This CDR3 has 14 amino acids. CDR1 and CDR2 from the germline V gene are MNHGY and SAAAGT. The chain's CDR3 is CASKRADGMDEQYF. The CDR3 DNA follows: TGTGCCAGCAAGAGGGCGGATGGTATGGACGAGCAGTACTTC.